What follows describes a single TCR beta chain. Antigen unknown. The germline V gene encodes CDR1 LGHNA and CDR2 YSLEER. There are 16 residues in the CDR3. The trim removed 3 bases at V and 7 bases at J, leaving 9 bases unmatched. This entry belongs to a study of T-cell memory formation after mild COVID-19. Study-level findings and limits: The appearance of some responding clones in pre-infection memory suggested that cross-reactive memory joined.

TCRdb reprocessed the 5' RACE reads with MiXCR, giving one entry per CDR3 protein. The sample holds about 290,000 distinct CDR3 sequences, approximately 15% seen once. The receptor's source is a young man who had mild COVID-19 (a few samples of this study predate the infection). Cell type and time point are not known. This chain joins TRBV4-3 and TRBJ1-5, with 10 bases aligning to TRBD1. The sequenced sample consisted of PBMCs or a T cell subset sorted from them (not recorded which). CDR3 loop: CASSHENRDRGQPQHF. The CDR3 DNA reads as TGCGCCAGCAGCCATGAAAACCGGGACAGGGGCCAGCCCCAGCATTTT.